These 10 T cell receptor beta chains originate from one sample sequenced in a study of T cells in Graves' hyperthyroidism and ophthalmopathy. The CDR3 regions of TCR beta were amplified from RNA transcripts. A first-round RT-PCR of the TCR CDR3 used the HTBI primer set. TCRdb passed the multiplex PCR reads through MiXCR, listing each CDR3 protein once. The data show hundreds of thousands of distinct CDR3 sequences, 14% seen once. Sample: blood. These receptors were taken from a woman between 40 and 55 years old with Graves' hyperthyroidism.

The CDR3 is CASSIASGNTIYF. The CDR3 DNA is TGTGCCAGTAGTATAGCCTCTGGAAACACCATATATTTT. The rearrangement joins TRBV19 to TRBJ1-3, with D hard to call. Trimming pared 1 base from V and 0 bases from J, leaving 1 base between. Looked up from germline, CDR1 is LNHDA and CDR2 is SQIVND (reference sequence). The CDR3 sequence is 13 residues long.

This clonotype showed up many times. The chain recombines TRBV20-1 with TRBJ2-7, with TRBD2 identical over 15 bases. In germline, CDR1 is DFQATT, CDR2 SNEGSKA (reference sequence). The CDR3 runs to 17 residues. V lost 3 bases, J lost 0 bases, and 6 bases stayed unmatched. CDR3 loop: CSASDGTSGRHSYEQYF. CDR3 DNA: TGCAGTGCTAGCGACGGGACTAGCGGGAGGCACTCCTACGAGCAGTACTTC.

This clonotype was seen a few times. The CDR3 region has the DNA TGTGCCAGCAGTTTAAGGCTCGAGCAGTACTTC. This encodes CASSLRLEQYF. The genes are TRBV28 and TRBJ2-7; D is unresolved. The ends were cut back, 2 bases at V and 6 bases at J, with 5 bases in the middle. Germline V gives CDR1 MDHEN, CDR2 SYDVKM. The CDR3 runs to 11 residues.

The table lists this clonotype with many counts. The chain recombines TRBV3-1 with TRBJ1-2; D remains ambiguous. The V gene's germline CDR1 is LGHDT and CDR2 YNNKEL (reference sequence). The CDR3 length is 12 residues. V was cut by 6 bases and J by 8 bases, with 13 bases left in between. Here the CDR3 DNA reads TGTGCCAGCAGGTCGTCATTGGGCGGCTACACCTTC. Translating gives CASRSSLGGYTF.

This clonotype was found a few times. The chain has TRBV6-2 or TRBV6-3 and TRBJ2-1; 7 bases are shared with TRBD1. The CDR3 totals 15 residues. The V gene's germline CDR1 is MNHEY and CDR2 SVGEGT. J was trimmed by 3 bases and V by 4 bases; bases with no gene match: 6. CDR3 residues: CASSSTDRYYNEQFF. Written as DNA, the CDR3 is TGTGCCAGCAGTTCCACGGACAGGTACTACAATGAGCAGTTCTTC.

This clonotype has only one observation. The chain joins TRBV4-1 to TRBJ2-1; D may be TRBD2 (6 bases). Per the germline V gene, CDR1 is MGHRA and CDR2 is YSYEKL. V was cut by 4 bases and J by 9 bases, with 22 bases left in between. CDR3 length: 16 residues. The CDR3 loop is CASSLPTVQGGGEQFF. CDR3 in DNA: TGCGCCAGCAGCCTCCCGACGGTCCAGGGAGGAGGTGAGCAGTTCTTC.

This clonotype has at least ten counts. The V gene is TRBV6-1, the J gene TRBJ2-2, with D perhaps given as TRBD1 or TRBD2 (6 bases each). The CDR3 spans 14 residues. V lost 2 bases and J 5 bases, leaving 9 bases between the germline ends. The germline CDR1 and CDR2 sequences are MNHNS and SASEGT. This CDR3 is CASSERGRTGELFF. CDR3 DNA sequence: TGTGCCAGCAGTGAAAGGGGGAGGACCGGGGAGCTGTTTTTT.

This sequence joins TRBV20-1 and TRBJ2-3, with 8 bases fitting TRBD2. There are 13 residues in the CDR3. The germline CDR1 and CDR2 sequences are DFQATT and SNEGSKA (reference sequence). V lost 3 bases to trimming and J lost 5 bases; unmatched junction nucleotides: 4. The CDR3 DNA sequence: TGCAGTGCTAGTTTCGGGGGGGTAGATACGCAGTATTTT. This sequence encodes CSASFGGVDTQYF.

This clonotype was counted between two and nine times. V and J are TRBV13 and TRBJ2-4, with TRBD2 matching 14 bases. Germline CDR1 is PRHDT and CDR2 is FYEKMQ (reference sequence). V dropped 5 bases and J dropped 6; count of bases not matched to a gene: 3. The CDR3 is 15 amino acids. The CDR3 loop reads CASSPGTSGGNIQYF. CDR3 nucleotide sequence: TGTGCCAGCAGCCCCGGGACTAGCGGGGGAAACATTCAGTACTTC. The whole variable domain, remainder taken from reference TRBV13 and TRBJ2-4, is AAGVIQSPRHLIKEKRETATLKCYPIPRHDTVYWYQQGPGQDPQFLISFYEKMQSDKGSIPDRFSAQQFSDYHSELNMSSLELGDSALYFCASSPGTSGGNIQYFGAGTRLSVL.

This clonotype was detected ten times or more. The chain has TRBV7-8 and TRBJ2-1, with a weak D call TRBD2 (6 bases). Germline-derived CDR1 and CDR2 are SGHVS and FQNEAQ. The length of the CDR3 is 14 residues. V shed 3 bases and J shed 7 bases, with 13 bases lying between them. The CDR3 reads CASSLGGIGNEQFF. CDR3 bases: TGTGCCAGCAGCTTGGGGGGAATCGGGAATGAGCAGTTCTTC.